This T cell receptor beta chain is from a study of blood T cell repertoires in COVID-19. Authors' analysis steps: Reference gene primer amplification gave estimated nucleated cell counts. Here immunoSEQ multiplex PCR was the method, and the copy in TCRdb shows in-frame clones only, minus some. The DNA gave D and trimming, while V, J and clone size come from that table. The table includes almost 95,000 clones, approximately 90% detected once. V lost 5 bases and J 3 bases, leaving 8 bases between the germline ends. Germline values: CDR1 SGHTA, CDR2 FQGNSA. The CDR3 has 12 amino acids. The chain carries TRBV7-2 and TRBJ2-7; D gene ambiguous. Source material: peripheral blood. The sequence derives from a woman aged 55-75 years with COVID-19, enrolled during active disease. The CDR3 DNA sequence: TGTGCCAGCAGCGCCGAGAGCTACGAGCAGTACTTC. This codes for CASSAESYEQYF.